These T cell receptor beta chains were read from a single sample in a study of shared clonotypes between healthy human individuals. Assay: immunoSEQ multiplex PCR; the TCRdb copy retains only in-frame clones and omits some. This table has some 1.4 million clones, 95% to 97% appearing once. Sequencing was done on a sample of naive CD4+ T cells sorted from blood. All receptors come from a young man in good health. CDR3s leave out the opening cysteine and the closing phenylalanine or tryptophan.

v_gene	j_gene	CDR3aa
TRBV11-3	TRBJ1-1	ASSSLGGNTEAF
TRBV6-5	TRBJ2-7	ASSYRVSYEQY
TRBV30	TRBJ2-5	AWSTGEGQETQY
TRBV5-6	TRBJ1-5	ASSGQGSFQPQH
TRBV28	TRBJ2-4	ASSPRGQAKNIQY
TRBV4-1	TRBJ2-7	ASSQEGGVLAGSGEQY
TRBV4-1	TRBJ1-5	ASSQPSGGAKDRRQPQH
TRBV14	TRBJ2-1	ASSLRTQTYNEQF
TRBV6-6	TRBJ2-3	ASSYGGPSTDTQY
TRBV7-9	TRBJ2-7	ASSLAGQGIYEQY
TRBV7-2	TRBJ2-1	ASSLEAGVRYNEQF
TRBV9	TRBJ2-7	ASSVAASSYEQY
TRBV18	TRBJ2-7	ASSQDRGRSYEQY
TRBV7-9	TRBJ2-5	ARDSGSWDETQY
TRBV7-9	TRBJ2-2	ASVWTSAPGELF
TRBV5-1	TRBJ1-3	ASSLYPGHRDGNTIY